This T cell receptor beta chain was retrieved from a study of OX40 agonist ivuxolimab in advanced cancers. Context from the whole study: Ivuxolimab, which targeted the costimulatory receptor OX40 (CD134), was an agonistic, fully human IgG2 monoclonal antibody. In the dose-escalation cohort, roughly 80% of patients were male, and the mean age was approximately 60 years, with a range of about 23 to 80. Prior anti-PD-1, anti-PD-L1 or anti-CTLA-4 therapy was permitted, and approximately 41% of dose-escalation patients had received checkpoint inhibitors. Peripheral TCRbeta sequencing was intended to test whether TCR sequence diversity was altered and clonal T-cell expansion was caused by ivuxolimab. Three dose-escalation patients achieved partial responses, one with hepatocellular carcinoma and two with cutaneous melanoma. Intravenous ivuxolimab was administered to patients every 2 weeks at six dose levels: 0.01, 0.1, 0.3, 1.5, 3 and 10 mg/kg. The monotherapy dose-escalation portion (N of about 52 patients) of the phase I ivuxolimab trial is reported in the paper. Of the approximately 50 dose-escalation patients, hepatocellular carcinoma was present in approximately 20, melanoma in around 15, renal cell carcinoma in 9 and head and neck cancer in 9. Results and caveats for the whole study, not just this receptor: Low levels of normalized T-cell clonal expansion were also seen in some patients who did not respond. After ivuxolimab, expanded clones were on average more numerous among CD8+ T cells than among CD4+ T cells. At doses from 0.1 to 3.0 mg/kg, clonal expansion was seen in both CD4+ and CD8+ blood T cells between baseline and week 6. Partial responders in the 0.1-3.0 mg/kg groups had among the lowest normalized peripheral clonal expansion, especially among CD8+ T cells. The antigen specificity of the peripheral T cells that underwent clonal expansion was not determined.

For sequencing of the TCRbeta CDR3 region, genomic DNA was extracted from the sorted cells. The immunoSEQ Assay was used for sequencing of TCRbeta CDR3 regions. Sourced from immuneACCESS, this table was stored by TCRdb with only in-frame sequences that have V and J called. A share of the clones is absent; for the studies checked, an unresolved V gene accounts for under half, and the remainder has no known explanation. The sample has 15,000 to 25,000 clones on record, 65% to 85% of them singletons. The ten most abundant clones make up about 56% of the sample. The trial excluded patients who had a history of autoimmune disease or who were on systemic immunosuppression. In every dose cohort, peripheral blood was drawn for TCR sequencing at baseline, cycle 4 day 1, and cycle 7 day 1. The samples were taken from a phase I, first-in-human, multicenter, open-label dose-escalation trial of ivuxolimab. Adults with locally advanced or metastatic head and neck squamous cell, hepatocellular, melanoma or renal cell carcinoma were enrolled in the trial. Before TCR sequencing, CD4+ T cells and CD8+ T cells from peripheral blood were sorted into separate populations.

Notes on this clone: Its target antigen remains unknown. Base qualities were left out, and no much larger clone turns up one base away.

For this chain, trimming is 6 bases at the V end and 7 bases at the J end, and the number of junction bases without a gene match is 8. The germline V gene specifies LGHNA as CDR1 and YSLEER as CDR2. Including cysteine and phenylalanine, the CDR3 has 14 amino acids. Of the read, only the CDR3 DNA is kept; its 42 bases are in frame from base 1. The V and J segments used are TRBV4-3 and TRBJ1-2, and 10 junction bases match TRBD1. The sequencing here drew on CD4+ or CD8+ T cells sorted from blood, taken in a trial of the OX40 agonist ivuxolimab. This sequence originates from an adult with an advanced solid tumor such as melanoma, head and neck, liver or kidney cancer. CDR3 loop: CASSPGTGAGGYTF. The nucleotides read TGCGCCAGCAGTCCCGGGACAGGGGCGGGTGGCTACACCTTC.